This T cell receptor beta chain was found in a study of cytomegalovirus exposure and HLA in healthy donors. Whole-study results and caveats: There were 160 or so TCR beta chains listed as cytomegalovirus-associated. Whilst most TCR sequences proved rare, a subset of public TCRs occurred across many donors.

Profiled with immunoSEQ multiplex PCR; TCRdb holds only in-frame clones, not every one. Here the sample spans about 56,000 clones, roughly 92% being singletons. With respect to this clone: Its antigen remains unknown.

Germline V gene data show CDR1 as SGDLS and CDR2 as YYNGEE. The ends lost 4 bases at V and 6 bases at J; junction bases unmatched: 13. The CDR3 is made up of 15 amino acids. This clonotype originated in a young man in good health and CMV-seronegative. The chain has TRBV9 and TRBJ2-7, with TRBD2 matching over 7 bases. The sample comprised PBMCs. This CDR3 reads CASSPQDGRTSEQYF. The CDR3 DNA reads TGTGCCAGCAGCCCACAAGACGGGAGGACAAGCGAGCAGTACTTC. Together with reference TRBV9 and TRBJ2-7, the CDR3 gives the full variable domain: DSGVTQTPKHLITATGQRVTLRCSPRSGDLSVYWYQQSLDQGLQFLIQYYNGEERAKGNILERFSAQQFPDLHSELNLSSLELGDSALYFCASSPQDGRTSEQYFGPGTRLTVT.